This entry describes one T cell receptor beta chain. The record originates from a study of cytomegalovirus exposure and HLA in healthy donors. Profiling relied on immunoSEQ multiplex PCR, and the TCRdb table lists in-frame clones only, not all of them. The table records about 98,000 clones, about 88% of them present only once. The sample was PBMCs. The TCR comes from a young man in good health and CMV-seropositive.

The CDR3 sequence is CASSLVLGGLDEQYF. In nucleotides, the CDR3 is TGTGCCAGCAGCTTAGTCCTCGGGGGGCTCGACGAGCAGTACTTC. V is TRBV7-8 and J is TRBJ2-7, with D perhaps matching TRBD2 (7 bases). Trimming pared 1 base from V and 5 bases from J, leaving 15 bases between. Germline CDR1 reads SGHVS; CDR2 reads FQNEAQ. The CDR3 loop spans 15 amino acids. Full variable domain (missing parts from reference TRBV7-8 and TRBJ2-7): GAGVSQSPRYKVAKRGQDVALRCDPISGHVSLFWYQQALGQGPEFLTYFQNEAQLDKSGLPSDRFFAERPEGSVSTLKIQRTQQEDSAVYLCASSLVLGGLDEQYFGPGTRLTVT.